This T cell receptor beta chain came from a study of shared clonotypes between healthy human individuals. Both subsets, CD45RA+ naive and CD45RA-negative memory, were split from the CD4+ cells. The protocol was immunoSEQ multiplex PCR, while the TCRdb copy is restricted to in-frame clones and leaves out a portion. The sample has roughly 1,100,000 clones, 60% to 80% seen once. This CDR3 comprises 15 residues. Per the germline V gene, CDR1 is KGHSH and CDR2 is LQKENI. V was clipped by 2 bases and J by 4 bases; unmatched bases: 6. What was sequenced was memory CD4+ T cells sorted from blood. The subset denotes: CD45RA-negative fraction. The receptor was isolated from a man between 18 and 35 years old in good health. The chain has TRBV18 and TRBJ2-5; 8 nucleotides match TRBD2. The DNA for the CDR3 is TGTGCCAGCTCACCAACGGGAGGGGAGCGAGAGACCCAGTACTTC. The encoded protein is CASSPTGGERETQYF.